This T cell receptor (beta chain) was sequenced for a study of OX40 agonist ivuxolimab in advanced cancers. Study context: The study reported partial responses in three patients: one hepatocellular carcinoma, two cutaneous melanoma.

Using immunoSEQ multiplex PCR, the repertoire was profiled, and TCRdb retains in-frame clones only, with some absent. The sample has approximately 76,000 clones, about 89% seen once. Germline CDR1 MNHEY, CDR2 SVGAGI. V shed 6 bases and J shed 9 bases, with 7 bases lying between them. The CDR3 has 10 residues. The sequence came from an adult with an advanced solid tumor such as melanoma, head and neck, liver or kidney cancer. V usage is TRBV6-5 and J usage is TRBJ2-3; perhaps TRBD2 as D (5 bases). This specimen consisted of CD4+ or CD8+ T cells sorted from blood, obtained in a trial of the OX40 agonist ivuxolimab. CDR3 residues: CASRLETQYF. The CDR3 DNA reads TGTGCCAGCAGACTAGAAACGCAGTATTTT.